These T cell receptor beta chains were read from a single sample in a study of T cell changes during pregnancy in multiple sclerosis. The assay was immunoSEQ multiplex PCR, and TCRdb's table has in-frame clones only and misses some. The sample contains 33,000 or so clones, roughly 89% of which appear only once. The material sequenced was CD8+ T cells from peripheral blood mononuclear cells, taken in the second trimester of pregnancy. These receptor sequences come from a female donor in good health, enrolled as a control in a pregnancy study. Each CDR3 is given with its conserved first and last residue. The order of the fields is D gene, J gene, clone size, V gene, CDR3 DNA, CDR3 protein. D genes are given only for firm matches. Size values are once, few and many counts, or a class for expanded clones, and some rows have none.

. | TRBJ2-1 | . | TRBV29-1 | TGCAGCGTTGGAGGGGGCTCCTACAATGAGCAGTTCTTC | CSVGGGSYNEQFF
TRBD1 | TRBJ2-2 | . | TRBV4-2 | TGTGCCAGCAGCCCGACAGGGTTGGACACCGGGGAGCTGTTTTTT | CASSPTGLDTGELFF
. | TRBJ2-3 | . | TRBV11-2 | TGTGCCAGCAGCTTAGTATGGGCGGGGTCCTCCAATACGCAGTATTTT | CASSLVWAGSSNTQYF
. | TRBJ2-1 | . | TRBV7-8 | TGTGCCAGCAGCCCAATGGGAGCCCTTGCAATCCACAATGAGCAGTTCTTC | CASSPMGALAIHNEQFF
TRBD1 | TRBJ2-7 | . | TRBV29-1 | TGCAGCGTTGATCCTGGACAGGGCGTTGGCTACGAGCAGTACTTC | CSVDPGQGVGYEQYF
TRBD1 | TRBJ2-7 | . | TRBV10-3 | TGTGCCATCAGTGAGGGACAGGGACTTGGGTACGAGCAGTACTTC | CAISEGQGLGYEQYF
. | TRBJ2-7 | . | TRBV19 | TGTGCCAGTAGTATAGTTGCGGGGAGCTCCTACGAGCAGTACTTC | CASSIVAGSSYEQYF
TRBD1 | TRBJ1-1 | . | TRBV7-8 | TGTGCCAGCAGCCTCACAGGGGCCACTTATGACGCTGAAGCTTTCTTT | CASSLTGATYDAEAFF
TRBD1 | TRBJ2-1 | . | TRBV19 | TGTGCCAGTAGTACTACCGGGACAGGGTACAATGAGCAGTTCTTC | CASSTTGTGYNEQFF
. | TRBJ2-1 | . | TRBV7-3 | TGTGCCAGCAGCTTTCGGGGAATGGACTACAATGAGCAGTTCTTC | CASSFRGMDYNEQFF
. | TRBJ2-7 | . | TRBV4-1 | TGCGCCAGCAGCCCACGAGGAGGGGACCCCTACGAGCAGTACTTC | CASSPRGGDPYEQYF
TRBD1 | TRBJ2-2 | . | TRBV27 | TGTGCCAGCAGTTCGCTTCGGGACAGTTGGACCGGGGAGCTGTTTTTT | CASSSLRDSWTGELFF
. | TRBJ2-5 | . | TRBV7-3 | TGTGCCAGCAGCTCAGGGTTGGAAGAGACCCAGTACTTC | CASSSGLEETQYF
. | TRBJ2-7 | . | TRBV7-2 | TGTGCCAGCAGCTTAGTAAACGAGCAGTACTTC | CASSLVNEQYF
TRBD1 | TRBJ1-1 | . | TRBV19 | TGTGCCACAATAGGGGACAGGGTGAACACTGAAGCTTTCTTT | CATIGDRVNTEAFF
. | TRBJ1-3 | once | TRBV6-5 | TGTGCCAGCAGTTCAGGGCCTGTACTTTCTGGAAACACCATATATTTT | CASSSGPVLSGNTIYF
. | TRBJ1-2 | once | TRBV29-1 | TGCAGCGTTTACTCCTTGGCTAACTATGGCTACACCTTC | CSVYSLANYGYTF
TRBD1 | TRBJ1-1 | . | TRBV7-9 | TGTGCCAGCAGCGCGGGACAGGCTTTTGAAGCTTTCTTT | CASSAGQAFEAFF
. | TRBJ1-1 | . | TRBV12-5 | TGTGCTAGTGGGGAGGGGGGGACTGAAGCTTTCTTT | CASGEGGTEAFF
TRBD1 | TRBJ1-5 | . | TRBV27 | TGTGCCAGCAGTTTGGGACAGGGGCATCAGCCCCAGCATTTT | CASSLGQGHQPQHF
TRBD1 | TRBJ2-2 | . | TRBV7-8 | TGTGCCAGCAGCTTAAAGGACAGGGAAGAAACCGGGGAGCTGTTTTTT | CASSLKDREETGELFF
TRBD2 | TRBJ2-1 | . | TRBV7-3 | TGTGCCAGCAGCTCCACGGGACTAGGGGCCGGGGAGCAGTTCTTC | CASSSTGLGAGEQFF
TRBD1 | TRBJ2-1 | . | TRBV6-6 | TGTGCCAGCATTGGAATGGCAGGGGGAACCAATGAGCAGTTCTTC | CASIGMAGGTNEQFF
. | TRBJ2-3 | . | TRBV4-3 | TGCGCCAGCAGCCAAGGTTCACAGGGTAGCACAGATACGCAGTATTTT | CASSQGSQGSTDTQYF
TRBD2 | TRBJ2-7 | . | TRBV4-3 | TGCGCCAGCAGCCAAGTTTGGCTAGCGGGGGACTACGAGCAGTACTTC | CASSQVWLAGDYEQYF
. | TRBJ2-5 | once | TRBV5-1 | TGCGCCAGCAGCTTGGCCATCGGCGGGGCCCAAGAGACCCAGTACTTC | CASSLAIGGAQETQYF
. | TRBJ2-2 | . | TRBV7-9 | TGTGCCAGCAGCTTAAGGGGGGGACACACCGGGGAGCTGTTTTTT | CASSLRGGHTGELFF
TRBD2 | TRBJ2-3 | . | TRBV9 | TGTGCCAGCAGCGTGGGAGGGCTGACTCGAGATACGCAGTATTTT | CASSVGGLTRDTQYF
. | TRBJ2-7 | . | TRBV4-3 | TGCGCCAGCAGCCAAGAGATAAATTCCTACGAGCAGTACTTC | CASSQEINSYEQYF